This entry lists 20 T cell receptor beta chains sequenced from one sample in a study of cytotoxic CD8 clonotypes in ibrutinib-treated CLL. Profiling relied on immunoSEQ multiplex PCR, and the TCRdb table lists in-frame clones only, not all of them. Of tens of thousands of clones in the sample, more than 60% were seen once. The sample consisted of PBMCs, taken after 12 months of ibrutinib treatment. Every receptor here comes from a human donor with chronic lymphocytic leukemia.

V and J are TRBV7-9 and TRBJ1-4, with D perhaps TRBD1 (6 bases). The V gene's germline CDR1 is SEHNR and CDR2 FQNEAQ (reference sequence). The length of the CDR3 is 15 residues. V was trimmed by 1 base and J by 7 bases, leaving 13 bases between them. The DNA of the CDR3 is TGTGCCAGCAGCTTAGGGTCCAGGGGCGGTGAAAAACTGTTTTTT. Its translation is CASSLGSRGGEKLFF.

This clone was picked up a small number of times. This CDR3 reads CASRPLDRIMDGYTF. CDR3 nucleotide sequence: TGTGCCAGCAGGCCGTTGGACCGGATCATGGATGGCTACACCTTC. V is TRBV6-6 and J is TRBJ1-2, with D unclear. The CDR3 runs to 15 residues. The germline V and J ends were trimmed by 6 bases and 6 bases, with 20 bases remaining between them. The V gene's germline CDR1 is MNHNY and CDR2 SVGAGI (reference sequence).

The chain is built from TRBV7-2 and TRBJ2-7; TRBD1 matches at 10 bases. Germline lookup yields CDR1 SGHTA and CDR2 FQGNSA. J lost 3 bases, V lost 5 bases, and 10 bases had no gene match. The CDR3 runs 16 residues. CDR3 region: CASSPRRDRGSYEQYF. DNA for the CDR3: TGTGCCAGCAGCCCTAGAAGGGACAGGGGTAGCTACGAGCAGTACTTC. The whole variable domain, remainder taken from reference TRBV7-2 and TRBJ2-7, is GAGVSQSPSNKVTEKGKDVELRCDPISGHTALYWYRQSLGQGLEFLIYFQGNSAPDKSGLPSDRFSAERTGGSVSTLTIQRTQQEDSAVYLCASSPRRDRGSYEQYFGPGTRLTVT.

The chain employs TRBV5-1 and TRBJ2-3, with unresolved D. The CDR3 sequence is 14 residues long. Trimming pared 0 bases from V and 6 bases from J, leaving 11 bases between. CDR1 and CDR2 from the germline V gene are SGHRS and YFSETQ. The CDR3 reads CASSLEKTADTQYF. For the CDR3, the DNA is TGCGCCAGCAGCTTGGAGAAAACGGCGGATACGCAGTATTTT.

This clone was seen more than once but under ten times. The gene calls are TRBV27 and TRBJ1-6; no reliable D call. CDR1 is MNHEY, CDR2 SMNVEV, per germline (reference sequence). The ends were cut back, 1 base at V and 7 bases at J, with 14 bases in the middle. This CDR3 has 16 amino acids. DNA for the CDR3: TGTGCCAGCAGTTTATTTCCCAGGTCGGGGAATTCACCCCTCCACTTT. Its translation: CASSLFPRSGNSPLHF.

The rearrangement joins TRBV7-2 to TRBJ2-5; 9 bases are a match to TRBD2. Germline loops: CDR1 SGHTA, CDR2 FQGNSA. The ends lost 7 bases at V and 5 bases at J; junction bases unmatched: 8. This CDR3 is 14 amino acids long. CDR3 sequence: CASTTGTSRETQYF. DNA for the CDR3: TGTGCCAGCACAACCGGGACTAGCAGGGAGACCCAGTACTTC.

The gene calls are TRBV2 and TRBJ2-1, with 16 bases fitting TRBD2. The CDR3 loop spans 17 amino acids. Germline CDR1 is SNHLY and CDR2 is FYNNEI. J gave up 3 bases and V 6 bases, and 5 bases lay outside the gene matches. The chain's CDR3 is CASRGTSGGANYNEQFF. The CDR3, as DNA: TGTGCCAGCAGAGGGACTAGCGGGGGGGCTAACTACAATGAGCAGTTCTTC.

The chain has TRBV19 and TRBJ2-1, with D possibly TRBD2 on 6 matching bases. This CDR3 is 15 amino acids long. Trimming cost V 7 bases and J 0 bases, with 13 bases left between them. CDR1 and CDR2 (germline): LNHDA, SQIVND (reference sequence). CDR3 bases: TGTGCCAGTACCCTAGGAGGGGTCTCCTACAATGAGCAGTTCTTC. Encoded protein: CASTLGGVSYNEQFF.

The chain links TRBV4-2 to TRBJ2-1; no reliable D call. V was trimmed by 2 bases and J by 8 bases, leaving 16 bases between them. The CDR3 sequence is 15 residues long. CDR1 LGHNA and CDR2 YNFKEQ come from the germline V gene. The chain's CDR3 is CASSQNTRTMDEQFF. CDR3 in DNA: TGTGCCAGCAGCCAAAATACCCGCACTATGGATGAGCAGTTCTTC.

The chain is built from TRBV14 and TRBJ2-7; weak D call: TRBD1 (6 bases). V was pared by 1 base and J by 7 bases, with 14 bases between. The CDR3 length is 14 residues. CDR1 and CDR2 (germline): SGHDN, FVKESK. Here the CDR3 DNA reads TGTGCCAGCAGCCAAGCGAGGGGGTTTGGGGAGCAGTACTTC. Amino acids: CASSQARGFGEQYF.

The rearrangement links TRBV5-6 to TRBJ1-4, with TRBD1 matching over 12 bases. This CDR3 region has 15 residues. Trimming cost V 3 bases and J 7 bases; bases outside gene matches: 4. CDR1 is SGHDT and CDR2 is YYEEEE in the germline V gene. For the CDR3, the DNA is TGTGCCAGCAGCTGGGGGACAGGGGGCTTTGAAAAACTGTTTTTT. Its translation is CASSWGTGGFEKLFF.

This rearrangement joins TRBV9 to TRBJ1-3; maybe TRBD1 (5 bases). The CDR3 sequence is 11 residues long. V was pared by 5 bases and J by 14 bases, with 14 bases between. Germline CDR1 and CDR2: SGDLS and YYNGEE. CDR3 sequence (DNA): TGTGCCAGCAGAGCGCTCGACAGACTATATTTT. Its protein product is CASRALDRLYF.

V and J are TRBV5-1 and TRBJ1-1; weak D call: TRBD1 (6 bases). The germline V gene has CDR1 SGHRS and CDR2 YFSETQ. The CDR3 is 15 amino acids. Trimming removed 0 bases at V and 8 bases at J, with 17 bases between. In nucleotides, the CDR3 is TGCGCCAGCAGCTTGGGCGGGGGCGAAGGGGTAGAAGCTTTCTTT. This codes for CASSLGGGEGVEAFF.

The chain's CDR3 is CAISATGLSGELFF. CDR3 nucleotide sequence: TGTGCCATCAGTGCAACAGGGTTATCCGGGGAGCTGTTTTTT. The V gene is TRBV10-3, the J gene TRBJ2-2; D possibly corresponds to TRBD1 (6 bases). There are 14 residues in the CDR3. The germline V gene encodes CDR1 ENHRY and CDR2 SYGVKD. V lost 4 bases, J lost 6 bases, and 12 bases lay in between.

The chain has TRBV13 and TRBJ2-1; D not certain. The CDR3 has 14 amino acids. V was shortened by 4 bases and J by 8 bases, with 15 bases between the two germline ends. Germline V gene lookup returns CDR1 PRHDT and CDR2 FYEKMQ (reference sequence). The DNA of the CDR3 is TGTGCCAGCAGCTCCAAGGTTTTAAGCGATGAGCAGTTCTTC. As protein: CASSSKVLSDEQFF.

This clone was found a few times. The chain uses TRBV18 and TRBJ1-2, with D unclear. Germline V gene data show CDR1 as KGHSH and CDR2 as LQKENI. The CDR3 consists of 13 residues. V was pared by 6 bases and J by 8 bases, with 16 bases between. This CDR3 reads CASSTAQGYGYTF. CDR3 bases: TGTGCCAGCTCTACCGCGCAAGGTTACGGCTACACCTTC.

This clone was recorded a few times. J is TRBJ2-3 and V is TRBV7-9; D unclear. The CDR3 length is 15 residues. Germline V gene sequence: CDR1 SEHNR, CDR2 FQNEAQ (reference sequence). V lost 5 bases and J lost 0, with 12 bases in between. CDR3 protein: CASSQDGPSTDTQYF. The CDR3, as DNA: TGTGCCAGCAGCCAAGACGGTCCTAGCACAGATACGCAGTATTTT.

This chain uses TRBV5-6 with TRBJ2-1; D is perhaps TRBD1 (5 bases). Trimming removed 1 base from V and 6 bases from J, with 14 bases in between. The germline gives CDR1 SGHDT, CDR2 YYEEEE. The CDR3 runs 15 residues. In DNA form, the CDR3 reads TGTGCCAGCAGCTTGAATGCCAGGGTTGGCAATGAGCAGTTCTTC. Translated: CASSLNARVGNEQFF.

The chain employs TRBV7-7 and TRBJ2-3; D not resolved. CDR3 length: 14 amino acids. V lost 1 base and J 4 bases, leaving 9 bases between the germline ends. The germline CDR1 and CDR2 sequences are SSHAT and FNYEAQ (reference sequence). The CDR3, as DNA: TGTGCCAGCAGCTTAGACCCTGCGGCAGATACGCAGTATTTT. The encoded protein is CASSLDPAADTQYF.

V is TRBV6-1 and J is TRBJ1-5; D ambiguous. Trimming shortened V by 2 bases and J by 6 bases, and 17 bases separated the two germline ends. Germline CDR1 and CDR2: MNHNS and SASEGT. The CDR3 extends over 16 amino acids. The CDR3: CASSEFFGVLGQPQHF. The CDR3 nucleotides are TGTGCCAGCAGTGAATTTTTCGGGGTTTTAGGTCAGCCCCAGCATTTT.